The clone carrying this T cell receptor beta chain was counted only a few times. The record originates from a study of blood T cell repertoires in COVID-19. Turning to the study itself: The origin of the acute and convalescent COVID-19 samples was the United States, Italy and Spain.

The assay was immunoSEQ multiplex PCR, and TCRdb's table has in-frame clones only and misses some. The sample has about 70,000 clones, about four fifths seen once. V dropped 3 bases and J dropped 7 bases, with 6 bases sitting between them. Per the germline V gene, CDR1 is ENHRY and CDR2 is SYGVKD. The CDR3 sequence is 11 residues long. Sequenced sample: peripheral blood. The genes are TRBV10-3 and TRBJ1-1, with TRBD1 as a possible D gene (5 bases). This receptor was identified in a woman aged 55-69 years with acute or convalescent COVID-19. CDR3 DNA: TGTGCCATCAGTGAAGGGGTTGAAGCTTTCTTT. This translates into CAISEGVEAFF.